These 17 T cell receptor beta chains originate from one sample sequenced in a study of control samples from healthy donors and cancer patients (TCRdb year 2020). The library was generated by the immunoSEQ multiplex PCR assay. The table comes from immuneACCESS by way of TCRdb, which keeps in-frame sequences with V and J called. Part of the clones is missing from these tables; in studies checked, under half for an unresolved V gene and the rest for unknown reasons. For this sample the table gives approximately 150,000 clones, of which nearly 96% were detected only once. The top ten hold approximately 0.93% of the sample. Sequenced input: blood. The receptors originated from a woman in her 30s in good health.

The J gene is TRBJ1-1, the V gene TRBV6-5; D is perhaps TRBD1 (6 bases). The germline CDR1 and CDR2 sequences are MNHEY and SVGAGI. Between the trimmed V and J ends, which lost 0 bases and 4 bases, there was a span of 15 bases. The CDR3 contains 16 residues. The CDR3 loop is CASSYSKVGGLTEAFF. The CDR3 bases are TGTGCCAGCAGTTACTCGAAGGTGGGGGGGCTCACTGAAGCTTTCTTT.

The rearrangement joins TRBV12-3 or TRBV12-4 to TRBJ1-2; no clear D. The CDR3 extends over 12 amino acids. The ends were cut back, 7 bases at V and 6 bases at J, with 12 bases in the middle. The CDR3 DNA reads TGTGCCAGCAAGTCCCTAGGAGATGGCTACACCTTC. The encoded protein is CASKSLGDGYTF.

The gene calls are TRBV28 and TRBJ2-3; 7 bases align to TRBD1. Looked up from germline, CDR1 is MDHEN and CDR2 is SYDVKM. The J segment lost 12 bases and the V segment lost 3 bases, leaving 6 bases of the junction unmatched. The CDR3 sequence is 12 residues long. The CDR3 here is CASSFRQGKQYF. The DNA for the CDR3 is TGTGCCAGCAGTTTCCGACAGGGTAAACAGTATTTT.

V usage is TRBV11-2 and J usage is TRBJ2-1, with D uncertain. CDR3 size: 13 residues. CDR1 is SGHAT and CDR2 is FQNNGV in the germline V gene. V lost 1 base, J lost 4 bases, and 5 bases lay in between. In DNA, the CDR3 is TGTGCCAGCAGCTTAGGGGAATACAATGAGCAGTTCTTC. Encoded protein: CASSLGEYNEQFF.

J is TRBJ2-3 and V is TRBV27; D is unresolved. V was clipped by 1 base and J by 2 bases, with 10 bases between them. The germline V gene encodes CDR1 MNHEY and CDR2 SMNVEV (reference sequence). The CDR3 has 15 residues. The CDR3 spells CASSLYLGATDTQYF. Written as DNA, the CDR3 is TGTGCCAGCAGTTTATATTTGGGCGCCACAGATACGCAGTATTTT.

A few counts support this clone. In DNA, the CDR3 is TGTGCCAGCAGTGAAAACAGAAGGGCAGGAAACACCATATATTTT. Translating gives CASSENRRAGNTIYF. The gene calls are TRBV2 and TRBJ1-3; unclear D gene. Germline V lookup: CDR1 SNHLY, CDR2 FYNNEI. This CDR3 has 15 amino acids. Trimming took 2 bases from V and 4 from J, leaving 12 bases between them.

The chain uses TRBV9 and TRBJ2-7, with 7 bases identical to TRBD1. The germline V gene encodes CDR1 SGDLS and CDR2 YYNGEE. V trimming: 4 bases; J trimming: 0 bases; junction bases outside the gene matches: 10. The CDR3 spans 16 residues. The CDR3: CASSTPRGTVSYEQYF. In DNA, the CDR3 is TGTGCCAGCAGCACCCCCAGGGGGACAGTCTCCTACGAGCAGTACTTC.

V gene TRBV10-3 combines with J gene TRBJ2-7, with 9 bases fitting TRBD1. The CDR3 length is 15 residues. Germline V lookup: CDR1 ENHRY, CDR2 SYGVKD. V trimming: 6 bases; J trimming: 1 base; junction bases outside the gene matches: 7. The CDR3 DNA reads TGTGCCATCAGGAATCCCGGACAGGGGTCCTACGAGCAGTACTTC. The encoded protein is CAIRNPGQGSYEQYF.

The sample holds a few counts of this clone. J is TRBJ1-2 and V is TRBV7-3; no clear D. V lost 2 bases and J lost 11, with 3 bases in between. The CDR3 is 9 amino acids. From germline, CDR1 is SGHTA and CDR2 FQGTGA. This CDR3 is CASSLGYTF. The DNA for the CDR3 is TGTGCCAGCAGCTTAGGTTACACCTTC.

The genes are TRBV15 and TRBJ1-2; D perhaps matches TRBD1 (6 bases). CDR1 and CDR2 (germline): LNHNV, YYDKDF (reference sequence). Trimming pared 2 bases from V and 3 bases from J, leaving 22 bases between. The CDR3 contains 18 residues. The CDR3 DNA sequence: TGTGCCACCAGCAGACTAGAGGGGGGCGCTAGGCTCGACTATGGCTACACCTTC. Translating it yields CATSRLEGGARLDYGYTF.

The rearrangement uses TRBV5-1 and TRBJ1-1, with 8 bases aligning to TRBD1. Germline CDR1 reads SGHRS; CDR2 reads YFSETQ. CDR3 size: 15 residues. V gave up 4 bases and J gave up 3 bases; unmatched junction bases: 8. The CDR3 region has the DNA TGCGCCAGCAGCCTGCAGGGGGCCAAGGACACTGAAGCTTTCTTT. It translates to CASSLQGAKDTEAFF. Drawing the rest from reference TRBV5-1 and TRBJ1-1, the complete variable domain is KAGVTQTPRYLIKTRGQQVTLSCSPISGHRSVSWYQQTPGQGLQFLFEYFSETQRNKGNFPGRFSGRQFSNSRSEMNVSTLELGDSALYLCASSLQGAKDTEAFFGQGTRLTVV.

The rearrangement links TRBV28 to TRBJ2-7; tentative D call: TRBD2 (7 bases). CDR1 MDHEN and CDR2 SYDVKM come from the germline V gene. The CDR3 consists of 13 residues. Trimming removed 7 bases at V and 6 bases at J, with 16 bases between. CDR3 DNA: TGTGCCAGCATCCTTTCCGGGGGGCGCGAGCAGTACTTC. It translates to CASILSGGREQYF.

This sequence joins TRBV7-9 and TRBJ1-1, with 8 bases that match TRBD1. From germline, CDR1 is SEHNR and CDR2 FQNEAQ (reference sequence). The CDR3 spans 17 residues. Trimming at V came to 0 bases and at J to 6 bases, leaving 12 bases not matched to a gene. The CDR3 DNA sequence: TGTGCCAGCAGCTTAGCGACGCGGACAGGGTTTTACGCTGAAGCTTTCTTT. Protein: CASSLATRTGFYAEAFF.

The V call is TRBV7-2, the J call TRBJ1-1; D is undetermined. Germline CDR1 and CDR2: SGHTA and FQGNSA. This CDR3 is built from 14 residues. Trimming removed 4 bases from V and 8 bases from J, with 17 bases in between. DNA for the CDR3: TGTGCCAGCAGCTCCGGACGAGGACGGGGAGAAGCTTTCTTT. As protein: CASSSGRGRGEAFF.

The chain couples TRBV5-6 to TRBJ2-1; TRBD2 matches at 7 bases. The CDR3 is 13 amino acids. Unmatched junction bases numbered 5, after V lost 3 bases and J lost 8 bases. Germline CDR1 and CDR2: SGHDT and YYEEEE. CDR3 DNA: TGTGCCAGCAGCTGGGGCGGGAGTGATGAGCAGTTCTTC. Translating it yields CASSWGGSDEQFF.

In this sample, this clone turned up once. The rearrangement links TRBV7-9 to TRBJ2-2; D unresolved. Between the trimmed V and J ends, which lost 0 bases and 6 bases, there was a span of 8 bases. This CDR3 contains 14 residues. Per germline, CDR1 SEHNR and CDR2 FQNEAQ (reference sequence). In DNA, the CDR3 is TGTGCCAGCAGCTTAGCAGGGTACTCCGGGGAGCTGTTTTTT. This translates into CASSLAGYSGELFF.

The rearrangement uses TRBV6-2 or TRBV6-3 and TRBJ1-2; no definite D call. The length of the CDR3 is 15 residues. Germline V lookup: CDR1 MNHEY, CDR2 SVGEGT. Trimming removed 0 bases from V and 4 bases from J, with 12 bases in between. The CDR3 sequence: CASSYSRPQIYGYTF. CDR3 bases: TGTGCCAGCAGTTACTCGCGTCCACAGATCTATGGCTACACCTTC.